This entry lists 30 T cell receptor beta chains sequenced from one sample in a study of shared clonotypes between healthy human individuals. Produced via immunoSEQ multiplex PCR; TCRdb's table is partial and in-frame only. The repertoire includes roughly 810,000 clones, approximately 97% of them detected once, and less than 0.25% sits in the top ten. CD45RO-negative cells were positively selected for CCR7, leaving out terminally differentiated effector memory CD45RA+ cells. The sample consisted of naive CD8+ T cells sorted from blood. These receptors originate from a man aged 30 to 39 in good health.

V and J are TRBV4-1 and TRBJ2-7, with D possibly being TRBD1 or TRBD2 (6 bases each). This CDR3 spans 15 amino acids. V lost 8 bases to trimming and J lost 2 bases, with 19 bases between them. Per germline, CDR1 MGHRA and CDR2 YSYEKL. CDR3 nucleotides: TGCGCCAGCCGGATTGAGGGGGGAACCCCCTACGAGCAGTACTTC. Protein sequence: CASRIEGGTPYEQYF.

V usage is TRBV13 and J usage is TRBJ2-7, with D tentatively TRBD1 (6 bases). V lost 5 bases to trimming and J lost 2 bases, with 10 bases between them. The length of the CDR3 is 13 residues. Germline CDR1 reads PRHDT; CDR2 reads FYEKMQ (reference sequence). CDR3 loop: CASSGRGAYEQYF. In nucleotides, the CDR3 is TGTGCCAGCAGCGGCAGGGGCGCCTACGAGCAGTACTTC. The full variable domain, in which reference TRBV13 and TRBJ2-7 provide the parts outside the CDR3, is AAGVIQSPRHLIKEKRETATLKCYPIPRHDTVYWYQQGPGQDPQFLISFYEKMQSDKGSIPDRFSAQQFSDYHSELNMSSLELGDSALYFCASSGRGAYEQYFGPGTRLTVT.

The chain uses TRBV6-5 and TRBJ1-1; maybe TRBD1 (6 bases). Trimming left V 8 bases short and J 3 bases short, with 13 bases between. CDR1 MNHEY and CDR2 SVGAGI come from the germline V gene. The CDR3 has 13 residues. The CDR3 nucleotides are TGTGCCAGCCACAGGGCCGGGGACACTGAAGCTTTCTTT. Its protein is CASHRAGDTEAFF.

For this clone: Distinct nucleotide sequences in the sample also encode this CDR3. V is TRBV27 and J is TRBJ1-5; tentatively, D is TRBD1 (5 bases). The CDR3 covers 14 residues. From germline, CDR1 is MNHEY and CDR2 SMNVEV (reference sequence). Trimming removed 1 base at V and 7 bases at J, with 11 bases between. CDR3 residues: CASSLFQGNQPQHF. The CDR3 DNA follows: TGTGCCAGCAGTTTATTTCAGGGAAACCAGCCCCAGCATTTT.

The V and J genes are TRBV7-9 and TRBJ2-2; a possible D gene is TRBD2 (5 bases). The CDR3 is 15 amino acids. CDR1 SEHNR and CDR2 FQNEAQ come from the germline V gene (reference sequence). Trimming removed 4 bases at V and 2 bases at J, with 11 bases between. The CDR3: CASSSGGHNTGELFF. The CDR3 DNA sequence: TGTGCCAGCAGCTCTGGCGGGCACAACACCGGGGAGCTGTTTTTT.

The CDR3 coding sequence is TGTGCCAGCAGCTACAGGGACTCCTACGAGCAGTACTTC. Amino acid sequence: CASSYRDSYEQYF. J is TRBJ2-7 and V is TRBV7-2; weak D call: TRBD1 (6 bases). From germline, CDR1 is SGHTA and CDR2 FQGNSA. V lost 4 bases and J lost 0, with 7 bases in between. The CDR3 has 13 amino acids.

This chain joins TRBV11-2 and TRBJ2-1; 9 nucleotides agree with TRBD2. CDR1 is SGHAT, CDR2 FQNNGV, per germline. CDR3 length: 14 amino acids. Trimming at V came to 5 bases and at J to 7 bases, leaving 6 bases not matched to a gene. CDR3 sequence reads: CASSEFLAGNEQFF. CDR3 coding DNA: TGTGCCAGCAGCGAGTTCCTAGCGGGGAATGAGCAGTTCTTC.

V is TRBV9 and J is TRBJ1-1, with D perhaps matching TRBD1 (5 bases). There are 13 residues in the CDR3. Trimming took 2 bases from V and 4 from J, leaving 9 bases between them. In germline, CDR1 is SGDLS, CDR2 YYNGEE. CDR3 protein: CASSVGDGTEAFF. In DNA, the CDR3 is TGTGCCAGCAGCGTGGGGGACGGCACTGAAGCTTTCTTT.

The CDR3 loop reads CASSSRQQNQPQHF. DNA of the CDR3: TGTGCCAGCAGTTCGCGACAGCAGAATCAGCCCCAGCATTTT. The gene calls are TRBV27 and TRBJ1-5, with D maybe TRBD1 (5 bases). Trimming cost V 4 bases and J 4 bases, with 11 bases left between them. Germline CDR1 reads MNHEY; CDR2 reads SMNVEV (reference sequence). This CDR3 region has 14 residues.

This sequence joins TRBV25-1 and TRBJ2-7; D is ambiguous. The V and J ends lost 8 bases and 1 base respectively, with 6 bases between them. The CDR3 covers 11 residues. The germline gives CDR1 MGHDK, CDR2 SYGVNS. CDR3 in amino acids: CASEQSYEQYF. DNA of the CDR3: TGTGCCAGCGAACAGTCCTACGAGCAGTACTTC.

The chain employs TRBV5-1 and TRBJ2-5, with D possibly being TRBD2 (5 bases). Germline loops: CDR1 SGHRS, CDR2 YFSETQ. Between the trimmed V and J ends, which lost 0 bases and 5 bases, there was a span of 14 bases. The CDR3 consists of 15 residues. The CDR3 DNA is TGCGCCAGCAGCTTGGAATTAGCGAGTCTTGAGACCCAGTACTTC. It translates to CASSLELASLETQYF.

This chain uses TRBV27 with TRBJ2-7, with unresolved D. V gave up 4 bases and J gave up 5 bases, with 6 bases separating them. In germline, CDR1 is MNHEY, CDR2 SMNVEV (reference sequence). CDR3 length equals 11 residues. The CDR3 here is CASSYLDEQYF. The CDR3 DNA is TGTGCCAGCAGTTACCTCGACGAGCAGTACTTC.

The rearrangement uses TRBV7-2 and TRBJ2-7; tentatively, D is TRBD2 (6 bases). V was pared by 1 base and J by 2 bases, with 12 bases between. CDR3 length equals 15 residues. Germline V lookup: CDR1 SGHTA, CDR2 FQGNSA. DNA of the CDR3: TGTGCCAGCAGCTTAGAGGCTAGCGCAGCCTACGAGCAGTACTTC. Amino acid sequence: CASSLEASAAYEQYF.

The chain links TRBV7-9 to TRBJ2-1; 7 nucleotides align to TRBD1. The CDR3 sequence is 14 residues long. Germline-derived CDR1 and CDR2 are SEHNR and FQNEAQ (reference sequence). Trimming at V came to 2 bases and at J to 6 bases, leaving 4 bases not matched to a gene. This chain's CDR3 is CASSLRQGFNEQFF. The CDR3 DNA reads TGTGCCAGCAGCTTACGACAGGGATTCAATGAGCAGTTCTTC. Filled out from reference TRBV7-9 and TRBJ2-1, the complete variable domain reads DTGVSQNPRHKITKRGQNVTFRCDPISEHNRLYWYRQTLGQGPEFLTYFQNEAQLEKSRLLSDRFSAERPKGSFSTLEIQRTEQGDSAMYLCASSLRQGFNEQFFGPGTRLTVL.

The chain has TRBV7-9 and TRBJ2-1; D is ambiguous. The CDR3 runs to 15 residues. V shed 5 bases and J shed 6 bases, with 17 bases lying between them. The germline V gene has CDR1 SEHNR and CDR2 FQNEAQ (reference sequence). In nucleotides, the CDR3 is TGTGCCAGCAGCGGGATCGGAGAGGCCGGCAATGAGCAGTTCTTC. This translates into CASSGIGEAGNEQFF.

The chain couples TRBV29-1 to TRBJ2-7; D uncertain. Germline loops: CDR1 SQVTM, CDR2 ANQGSEA. The ends were cut back, 4 bases at V and 3 bases at J, with 7 bases in the middle. The CDR3 runs 11 residues. The CDR3 loop is CSVVDIYEQYF. The CDR3 nucleotides read TGCAGCGTTGTCGACATCTACGAGCAGTACTTC.

The V and J genes are TRBV27 and TRBJ2-7; tentatively, D is TRBD1 (6 bases). The germline V and J ends were trimmed by 6 bases and 0 bases, with 12 bases remaining between them. In germline, CDR1 is MNHEY, CDR2 SMNVEV (reference sequence). This CDR3 comprises 14 residues. In DNA, the CDR3 is TGTGCCAGCAGACAACAGGGAAGCTCCTACGAGCAGTACTTC. This encodes CASRQQGSSYEQYF.

The V and J genes are TRBV27 and TRBJ2-1; 7 nucleotides line up with TRBD2. Germline V gene sequence: CDR1 MNHEY, CDR2 SMNVEV (reference sequence). The CDR3 covers 15 residues. J lost 7 bases, V lost 4 bases, and 10 bases had no gene match. The CDR3 coding sequence is TGTGCCAGCAGTTCTGGACTAGTCCGTATGAATGAGCAGTTCTTC. Translation gives CASSSGLVRMNEQFF.

The chain employs TRBV7-9 and TRBJ2-3, with D maybe TRBD1 (6 bases). With 4 bases removed from V and 2 bases from J, the gap between germline ends came to 13 bases. CDR3 length equals 15 residues. Germline CDR1 reads SEHNR; CDR2 reads FQNEAQ (reference sequence). CDR3 DNA: TGTGCCAGCAGCTCCCGCGGACAGCTCACAGATACGCAGTATTTT. Translating it yields CASSSRGQLTDTQYF.

The V gene is TRBV5-4, the J gene TRBJ1-1, with a weak D call TRBD1 (6 bases). Germline V gives CDR1 SGHNT, CDR2 YYREEE (reference sequence). With 0 bases removed from V and 7 bases from J, the gap between germline ends came to 16 bases. This CDR3 has 15 amino acids. CDR3 bases: TGTGCCAGCAGCTTGGCCGTAGGGGGGCTGAGTGAAGCTTTCTTT. This gives the protein CASSLAVGGLSEAFF. The full variable domain, its missing parts supplied by reference TRBV5-4 and TRBJ1-1, is ETGVTQSPTHLIKTRGQQVTLRCSSQSGHNTVSWYQQALGQGPQFIFQYYREEENGRGNFPPRFSGLQFPNYSSELNVNALELDDSALYLCASSLAVGGLSEAFFGQGTRLTVV.

The chain employs TRBV2 and TRBJ2-5, with D perhaps TRBD1 (5 bases). From germline, CDR1 is SNHLY and CDR2 FYNNEI. The V and J ends lost 8 bases and 1 base respectively, with 20 bases between them. The CDR3 is 16 amino acids. The CDR3 coding sequence is TGTGCCAGCTCCCAGGACGGCAGGGAAGTCCAAGAGACCCAGTACTTC. It translates to CASSQDGREVQETQYF.

The chain uses TRBV5-1 and TRBJ2-1, with 8 bases fitting TRBD2. The CDR3 runs 15 residues. The V segment lost 0 bases and the J segment 3 bases; nucleotides outside the gene matches: 2. Germline V gene lookup returns CDR1 SGHRS and CDR2 YFSETQ. The CDR3 DNA is TGCGCCAGCAGCTTGGGACTAGCGAACTACAATGAGCAGTTCTTC. Translating it yields CASSLGLANYNEQFF.

The chain carries TRBV27 and TRBJ2-3, with D possibly matching TRBD2 (6 bases). Looked up from germline, CDR1 is MNHEY and CDR2 is SMNVEV (reference sequence). V was trimmed by 6 bases and J by 3 bases, leaving 19 bases between them. The CDR3 length is 16 residues. The DNA for the CDR3 is TGTGCCAGCAGACTGGTGGGGACTGCCCCGACAGATACGCAGTATTTT. This codes for CASRLVGTAPTDTQYF.

This chain uses TRBV29-1 with TRBJ2-7; 12 nucleotides line up with TRBD2. V trimming: 4 bases; J trimming: 4 bases; junction bases outside the gene matches: 8. The CDR3 is made up of 15 amino acids. Germline V gives CDR1 SQVTM, CDR2 ANQGSEA. CDR3 loop: CSVVPSGRALYEQYF. CDR3 DNA: TGCAGCGTTGTCCCTAGCGGGAGGGCCTTGTACGAGCAGTACTTC.

The rearrangement uses TRBV5-4 and TRBJ2-1; no definite D call. With 2 bases removed from V and 5 bases from J, the gap between germline ends came to 8 bases. Germline loops: CDR1 SGHNT, CDR2 YYREEE (reference sequence). The CDR3 has 13 amino acids. The CDR3, as DNA: TGTGCCAGCAGCTTTATGTCACACAATGAGCAGTTCTTC. Translation gives CASSFMSHNEQFF.

This sequence joins TRBV28 and TRBJ1-5, with 9 bases identical to TRBD1. V dropped 0 bases and J dropped 5; count of bases not matched to a gene: 2. This CDR3 comprises 15 residues. Germline V CDR1 and CDR2: MDHEN, SYDVKM. The CDR3 nucleotides are TGTGCCAGCAGTTTATGGGACAGGGGCGATCAGCCCCAGCATTTT. Its translation is CASSLWDRGDQPQHF.

The CDR3 loop is CASNLLGQGFEYGYTF. The CDR3 nucleotides read TGTGCCAGCAACCTACTAGGACAGGGTTTTGAGTATGGCTACACCTTC. The chain has TRBV6-6 and TRBJ1-2, with TRBD1 matching over 8 bases. The CDR3 is made up of 16 amino acids. Germline trimming cut 7 bases from V and 5 bases from J; bases unmatched to any gene: 15. Germline CDR1 and CDR2: MNHNY and SVGAGI (reference sequence).

This chain links TRBV25-1 with TRBJ1-3; TRBD1 might be the D (5 bases). This CDR3 is 14 amino acids long. V lost 0 bases and J lost 7, with 10 bases in between. The germline V gene encodes CDR1 MGHDK and CDR2 SYGVNS. CDR3 protein: CASSEYMGGNTIYF. The CDR3 coding sequence is TGTGCCAGCAGTGAATATATGGGGGGGAACACCATATATTTT.

This clone has just one count. The chain couples TRBV11-2 to TRBJ2-7; 8 nucleotides match TRBD2. The CDR3 is made up of 14 amino acids. Germline values: CDR1 SGHAT, CDR2 FQNNGV. V gave up 5 bases and J gave up 3 bases; unmatched junction bases: 6. For the CDR3, the DNA is TGTGCCAGCAGCCCGCTAGCGGGTGACTACGAGCAGTACTTC. Its translation is CASSPLAGDYEQYF.

The V gene is TRBV28, the J gene TRBJ2-7, with 9 bases aligning to TRBD2. The CDR3 is made up of 14 amino acids. Trimming removed 2 bases from V and 4 bases from J; junction bases left unmatched: 3. Germline CDR1 reads MDHEN; CDR2 reads SYDVKM. The CDR3 DNA reads TGTGCCAGCAGTTTAGTAGCGGGAGAATACGAGCAGTACTTC. This gives the protein CASSLVAGEYEQYF.